The 5 T cell receptor beta chains below come from one sample, sequenced in a study of CD39 and CD103 CD8 tumor-infiltrating T cells (dated by TCRdb to 2017 to 2018). The method was the immunoSEQ multiplex PCR assay. The immuneACCESS repertoire file appears here via TCRdb, limited to in-frame rearrangements. These files lack a portion of the clones; in checked studies, under half of the deficit traces to unresolved V genes, and the cause of the others is not known. Counted in this sample were 1,400 or so clones; about three quarters of them appeared once. The biggest ten clones account for approximately 50% of the sample. The sequenced sample consisted of CD8+ T cells sorted from blood. Explained via the paper, the cell subset or site label denotes: total memory CD8 T cells (CD45RA-CCR7+/-) from blood or uninvolved lymph node. The receptor set was obtained from a human donor with head and neck squamous cell carcinoma.

This chain uses TRBV27 with TRBJ1-2; D may be TRBD1 (6 bases). The V end was cut by 2 bases, the J end by 3 bases, with 13 bases between. Germline CDR1 and CDR2: MNHEY and SMNVEV (reference sequence). The length of the CDR3 is 15 residues. CDR3 in amino acids: CASSLLGGEDYGYTF. CDR3 DNA: TGTGCCAGCAGTTTACTGGGGGGCGAAGACTATGGCTACACCTTC.

The rearrangement uses TRBV15 and TRBJ1-1; D remains ambiguous. V was cut by 4 bases and J by 5 bases, with 11 bases left in between. This CDR3 spans 13 amino acids. Germline CDR1 reads LNHNV; CDR2 reads YYDKDF (reference sequence). CDR3: CATSMFGGTEAFF. In nucleotides, the CDR3 is TGTGCCACCAGCATGTTTGGAGGAACTGAAGCTTTCTTT.

This clone has just one count. This chain connects TRBV9 to TRBJ1-6; no firm D call. V was trimmed by 1 base and J by 0 bases, leaving 11 bases between them. CDR1 and CDR2 (germline): SGDLS, YYNGEE. The CDR3 length is 17 residues. CDR3 sequence (DNA): TGTGCCAGCAGCGTAACTCCAGAGAGCTCCTATAATTCACCCCTCCACTTT. Amino acid sequence: CASSVTPESSYNSPLHF.

The rearrangement joins TRBV5-8 to TRBJ1-1; D call uncertain. Germline CDR1 and CDR2: SGHTS and YDEGEE. V lost 2 bases, J lost 1 base, and 6 bases lay in between. This CDR3 has 13 amino acids. CDR3 sequence: CASSFLQNTEAFF. The CDR3 nucleotides are TGTGCCAGCAGCTTCCTCCAGAACACTGAAGCTTTCTTT.

This clone was found once. The gene calls are TRBV4-3 and TRBJ2-7, with D unclear. Germline CDR1 and CDR2: LGHNA and YSLEER. The CDR3 is 14 amino acids. Deletions cut 1 base from V and 0 bases from J, with 7 bases between. CDR3 nucleotide sequence: TGCGCCAGCAGCCAAGGACGGAGCTCCTACGAGCAGTACTTC. Its protein product is CASSQGRSSYEQYF.